Presented here are 20 T cell receptor beta chains from one specimen sequenced in a study of cytomegalovirus exposure and HLA in healthy donors. Both 60 Vbeta primers and 13 Jbeta primers went into the PCR. Using immunoSEQ multiplex PCR, the repertoire was profiled, and TCRdb retains in-frame clones only, with some absent. The table has 150,000 to 200,000 clones, about 76% seen once; the top ten hold roughly 1.4%. Sequencing input: PBMCs. The receptors stem from a woman aged 50 to 60 in good health and CMV-seronegative.

This clone was detected once. This sample also contains other DNA sequences that code for the same CDR3. This chain connects TRBV29-1 to TRBJ2-2, with no clear D. CDR1 and CDR2 (germline): SQVTM, ANQGSEA. CDR3 length equals 13 residues. Trimming took 7 bases from V and 1 from J, leaving 10 bases between them. In DNA, the CDR3 is TGCAGCGCCCGACAAGGGAACACCGGGGAGCTGTTTTTT. This codes for CSARQGNTGELFF.

Only one count was recorded for this clone. The conserved phenylalanine or tryptophan normally closing the CDR3 is absent here, so this likely arose from a read error. V is TRBV7-9 and J is TRBJ1-1; D gene uncertain. Per the germline V gene, CDR1 is SEHNR and CDR2 is FQNEAQ (reference sequence). The CDR3 sequence is 13 residues long. V shed 5 bases and J shed 4 bases, with 11 bases lying between them. The CDR3 reads CASSPRRATEAFS. The CDR3 nucleotides read TGTGCCAGCAGCCCCAGGAGGGCCACTGAAGCTTTCTCT.

In the case of this clone: Germline is not matched at one junction end, which may reflect a read error. The chain combines TRBV7-9 with TRBJ2-1; D gene uncertain. This CDR3 region has 14 residues. Germline lookup yields CDR1 SEHNR and CDR2 FQNEAQ (reference sequence). The CDR3 reads CSSSLSQLPNEQFF. The CDR3, as DNA: TGTTCCAGCAGCTTAAGCCAACTACCGAATGAGCAGTTCTTC.

The chain uses TRBV5-5 and TRBJ1-5, with a tentative D call TRBD1 (6 bases). Germline V gene lookup returns CDR1 SGHKS and CDR2 YYEKEE (reference sequence). The CDR3 loop spans 15 amino acids. Between the trimmed V and J ends, which lost 4 bases and 4 bases, there was a span of 15 bases. The chain's CDR3 is CASSLAGQTNQPQHF. Written as DNA, the CDR3 is TGTGCCAGCAGCCTTGCCGGACAGACTAATCAGCCCCAGCATTTT. The full variable domain, its missing parts supplied by reference TRBV5-5 and TRBJ1-5, is DAGVTQSPTHLIKTRGQQVTLRCSPISGHKSVSWYQQVLGQGPQFIFQYYEKEERGRGNFPDRFSARQFPNYSSELNVNALLLGDSALYLCASSLAGQTNQPQHFGDGTRLSIL.

The rearrangement uses TRBV6-4 and TRBJ1-6; the match to TRBD1 covers 7 bases. Germline lookup yields CDR1 MRHNA and CDR2 SNTAGT. This CDR3 spans 14 amino acids. Germline trimming cut 4 bases from V and 10 bases from J; bases unmatched to any gene: 7. This chain's CDR3 is CASSATGSDSPLHF. CDR3 sequence (DNA): TGTGCCAGCAGTGCGACAGGGTCTGACTCACCCCTCCACTTT.

The V gene is TRBV30, the J gene TRBJ1-3, with D maybe TRBD1 (5 bases). V lost 4 bases to trimming and J lost 1 base, with 8 bases between them. The CDR3 has 13 amino acids. The germline gives CDR1 GTSNPN, CDR2 SVGIG (reference sequence). CDR3 coding DNA: TGTGCCTGGAATCAGGGTTCTGGAAACACCATATATTTT. This gives the protein CAWNQGSGNTIYF.

The chain uses TRBV4-3 and TRBJ2-5, with a tentative D call TRBD2 (7 bases). The DNA matches TRBJ2-7 better at its end, which makes the J call doubtful. CDR3 size: 16 residues. The germline gives CDR1 LGHNA, CDR2 YSLEER. CDR3 in amino acids: CASSPGGGGVIDEQYF. CDR3 coding DNA: TGCGCCAGCAGCCCGGGAGGAGGGGGGGTCATCGACGAGCAGTACTTC.

V is TRBV6-6 and J is TRBJ1-2, with D possibly matching TRBD1 (5 bases). This CDR3 has 15 residues. V was trimmed by 5 bases and J by 2 bases, leaving 15 bases between them. Looked up from germline, CDR1 is MNHNY and CDR2 is SVGAGI (reference sequence). The CDR3 DNA is TGTGCCAGCAGTAATCCTTCAGGGCAAAACTATGGCTACACCTTC. Protein sequence: CASSNPSGQNYGYTF.

The J gene is TRBJ2-1, the V gene TRBV11-3, with D maybe TRBD2 (7 bases). V dropped 4 bases and J dropped 4 bases, with 14 bases sitting between them. Germline V gene data show CDR1 as SGHNT and CDR2 as YENEEA. The CDR3 has 15 residues. The CDR3: CASSSGGRFYNEQFF. The CDR3, as DNA: TGTGCCAGCAGCTCCGGGGGGCGTTTTTACAATGAGCAGTTCTTC.

The chain couples TRBV18 to TRBJ1-4; D gene unclear. The V end was cut by 3 bases, the J end by 4 bases, with 6 bases between. CDR3 length: 13 residues. Germline CDR1 reads KGHSH; CDR2 reads LQKENI. The CDR3 here is CASSPGRNEKLFF. CDR3 coding DNA: TGTGCCAGCTCACCCGGTCGTAATGAAAAACTGTTTTTT.

The chain links TRBV5-1 to TRBJ2-2, with TRBD1 as a possible D gene (6 bases). Deletions cut 3 bases from V and 7 bases from J, with 13 bases between. Per the germline V gene, CDR1 is SGHRS and CDR2 is YFSETQ. This CDR3 is built from 14 residues. This chain's CDR3 is CASSWGPRGGELFF. DNA of the CDR3: TGCGCCAGCAGCTGGGGGCCCAGGGGCGGGGAGCTGTTTTTT.

This chain uses TRBV9 with TRBJ2-1, with D perhaps matching TRBD2 (6 bases). V lost 0 bases to trimming and J lost 0 bases, with 16 bases between them. Germline V gene lookup returns CDR1 SGDLS and CDR2 YYNGEE. The CDR3 totals 18 residues. CDR3 bases: TGTGCCAGCAGCGTAGAGGGAGGTGGGGTCAGCTCCTACAATGAGCAGTTCTTC. Its protein is CASSVEGGGVSSYNEQFF.

The chain combines TRBV6-4 with TRBJ2-5; possible D gene TRBD2, 6 bases. Germline CDR1 and CDR2: MRHNA and SNTAGT. V lost 4 bases and J lost 5, with 17 bases in between. CDR3 length: 15 amino acids. The CDR3 here is CASSAPGRDTETQYF. As DNA, the CDR3 is TGTGCCAGCAGTGCGCCGGGGCGGGATACGGAGACCCAGTACTTC.

This chain uses TRBV29-1 with TRBJ2-1, with TRBD1 as a possible D gene (5 bases). CDR1 is SQVTM, CDR2 ANQGSEA, per germline. The CDR3 extends over 16 amino acids. The V gene lost 2 bases and the J gene lost 10 bases, with 24 bases spanning the gap. The CDR3 region is CSVEKFGQGSIKEQFF. CDR3 sequence (DNA): TGCAGCGTTGAAAAGTTCGGGCAGGGTTCCATAAAAGAGCAGTTCTTC.

This clone appeared a single time. The chain links TRBV6-1 to TRBJ2-5; 10 bases agree with TRBD1. TRBJ2-7 matches the DNA end more closely, so the J call is doubtful. The germline CDR1 and CDR2 sequences are MNHNS and SASEGT. The CDR3 covers 16 residues. The CDR3 region is CASSEWDRGSSYEQYF. Written as DNA, the CDR3 is TGTGCCAGCAGTGAATGGGACAGGGGCTCGTCCTACGAGCAGTACTTC.

The chain links TRBV7-9 to TRBJ2-7, with D perhaps TRBD2 (6 bases). Germline V gene data show CDR1 as SEHNR and CDR2 as FQNEAQ (reference sequence). The CDR3 loop spans 18 amino acids. Trimming removed 1 base at V and 3 bases at J, with 22 bases between. This chain's CDR3 is CASSLVSSSRGRIYEQYF. The CDR3 DNA reads TGTGCCAGCAGCTTAGTCTCGTCTAGTCGGGGGAGAATCTACGAGCAGTACTTC.

V gene TRBV5-1 combines with J gene TRBJ2-3, with 15 positions matching TRBD2. This CDR3 is built from 17 residues. CDR1 is SGHRS and CDR2 is YFSETQ in the germline V gene. The junction had 9 bases not matched to a gene; V was cut back by 5 bases and J by 5 bases. CDR3 amino acids: CASSGLAGGPGRDTQYF. The CDR3, as DNA: TGCGCCAGCAGTGGACTAGCGGGAGGGCCTGGTAGAGATACGCAGTATTTT.

The count of this clone is one. This chain links TRBV19 with TRBJ2-7; 8 nucleotides agree with TRBD1. From germline, CDR1 is LNHDA and CDR2 SQIVND (reference sequence). Losses at the gene ends were 4 bases for V and 0 bases for J; bases not matched to a gene: 2. This CDR3 has 14 amino acids. The CDR3 loop is CASSRTGSSYEQYF. The CDR3 nucleotides read TGTGCCAGTAGTAGGACAGGGAGCTCCTACGAGCAGTACTTC.

The chain carries TRBV4-2 and TRBJ1-2; a weak D match, TRBD1 (6 bases). The germline gives CDR1 LGHNA, CDR2 YNFKEQ. Trimming removed 2 bases at V and 2 bases at J, with 9 bases between. The CDR3 contains 14 residues. CDR3 region: CASSQFGQNYGYTF. In nucleotides, the CDR3 is TGTGCCAGCAGCCAATTTGGACAGAACTATGGCTACACCTTC.

The chain employs TRBV6-5 and TRBJ1-5, with a possible D match to TRBD1 (6 bases). CDR1 and CDR2 (germline): MNHEY, SVGAGI. The V end lost 5 bases, the J end lost 3 bases, and 11 bases lay between the germline ends. The CDR3 spans 14 residues. CDR3 sequence reads: CASSQGQSNQPQHF. In nucleotides, the CDR3 is TGTGCCAGCAGTCAAGGACAGTCCAATCAGCCCCAGCATTTT.